This T cell receptor (beta chain) was sequenced during a study of T-cell memory formation after mild COVID-19. Points from the study as a whole: Later expanders leaned CD4+, whereas day 15 to 85 contracting clones were balanced CD4/CD8. Still unconfirmed is whether the second-wave clones peaking on day 37 recognized SARS-CoV-2.

TCRdb ran MiXCR on the 5' RACE reads and lists one entry per CDR3 protein. The data hold about 470,000 distinct CDR3 sequences, with 25% observed a single time. This clonotype was seen only a few times. Its antigen is still unknown. V lost 5 bases, J lost 5 bases, and 9 bases lay in between. The CDR3 is 12 residues long. The germline V gene encodes CDR1 DFQATT and CDR2 SNEGSKA (reference sequence). The sequenced material came from PBMCs or a T cell subset sorted from them (not recorded which). V and J are TRBV20-1 and TRBJ2-2, with unresolved D. The sequence was collected from an adult woman who had mild COVID-19 (a few samples of this study predate the infection). Cell type and time point are not known. The CDR3: CSAGPYTGELFF. CDR3 DNA: TGCAGTGCTGGCCCTTATACCGGGGAGCTGTTTTTT.